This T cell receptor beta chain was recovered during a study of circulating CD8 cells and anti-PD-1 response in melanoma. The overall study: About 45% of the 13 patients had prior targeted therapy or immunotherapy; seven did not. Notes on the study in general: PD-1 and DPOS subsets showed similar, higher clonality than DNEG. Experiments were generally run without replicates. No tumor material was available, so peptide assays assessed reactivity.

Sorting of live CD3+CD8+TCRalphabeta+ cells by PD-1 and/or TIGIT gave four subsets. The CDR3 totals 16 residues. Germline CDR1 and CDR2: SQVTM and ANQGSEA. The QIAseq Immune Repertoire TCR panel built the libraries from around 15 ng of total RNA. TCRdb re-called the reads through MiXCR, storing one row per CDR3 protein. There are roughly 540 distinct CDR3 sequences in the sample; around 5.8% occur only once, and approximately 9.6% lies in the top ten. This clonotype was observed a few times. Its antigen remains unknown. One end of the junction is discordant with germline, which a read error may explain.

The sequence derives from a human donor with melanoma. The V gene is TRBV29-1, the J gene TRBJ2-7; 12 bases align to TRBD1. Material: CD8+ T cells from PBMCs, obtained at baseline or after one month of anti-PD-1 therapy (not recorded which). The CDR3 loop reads CSVEGVLGQGAYEQYF. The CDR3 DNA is TGCAGCGTCGAAGGGGTATTGGGACAGGGGGCTTACGAGCAGTACTTC.